These T cell receptor beta chains were read from a single sample in a study of shared clonotypes between healthy human individuals. Method: immunoSEQ multiplex PCR; TCRdb's copy keeps in-frame clones and lacks some. In the table there are just over 95,000 clones, about two thirds of which are singletons. The sequenced sample was memory CD8+ T cells sorted from blood. All receptors derive from a young man in good health. The CDR3 runs from the conserved cysteine through the conserved F or W. D genes are given only for firm matches. Not all rows give a size; the values are once, few, many and, for expanded clones, a class.

j_gene: TRBJ2-3; d_gene: TRBD1; abundance: .; len: 15; v_gene: TRBV19; CDR3nt: TGTGCCAGTAGTACCTCGGGACAGCCAGCAGATACGCAGTATTTT; CDR3aa: CASSTSGQPADTQYF
j_gene: TRBJ2-3; d_gene: .; abundance: once; len: 13; v_gene: TRBV15; CDR3nt: TGTGCCACCAGCAGAGTTGTCACAGATACGCAGTATTTT; CDR3aa: CATSRVVTDTQYF
j_gene: TRBJ2-3; d_gene: TRBD2; abundance: .; len: 19; v_gene: TRBV5-1; CDR3nt: TGCGCCAGCAGCTCCGGACTAGCGGGAGGAAATGCGAACACAGATACGCAGTATTTT; CDR3aa: CASSSGLAGGNANTDTQYF
j_gene: TRBJ1-5; d_gene: .; abundance: .; len: 15; v_gene: TRBV6-6; CDR3nt: TGTGCCAGCAGTCCCGGACAATATAGCAATCAGCCCCAGCATTTT; CDR3aa: CASSPGQYSNQPQHF
j_gene: TRBJ2-2; d_gene: TRBD1; abundance: .; len: 16; v_gene: TRBV7-9; CDR3nt: TGTGCCAGCAGCCCCCCCGGGACAGGGGATTCCGGGGAGCTGTTTTTT; CDR3aa: CASSPPGTGDSGELFF
j_gene: TRBJ2-3; d_gene: TRBD1; abundance: few; len: 15; v_gene: TRBV4-1; CDR3nt: TGCGCCAGCAGCCTCGACAGGGAAGGCGCAGATACGCAGTATTTT; CDR3aa: CASSLDREGADTQYF
j_gene: TRBJ2-1; d_gene: .; abundance: .; len: 13; v_gene: TRBV27; CDR3nt: TGTGCCAGCAGCCCCCTAGATGAGGATGAGCAGTTCTTC; CDR3aa: CASSPLDEDEQFF
j_gene: TRBJ1-3; d_gene: .; abundance: .; len: 12; v_gene: TRBV9; CDR3nt: TGTGCCAGCAGCGTACAAGGAAACACCATATATTTT; CDR3aa: CASSVQGNTIYF
j_gene: TRBJ2-3; d_gene: .; abundance: .; len: 18; v_gene: TRBV7-9; CDR3nt: TGTGCCAGCAGCTTAGGAGGGGGGACGCCCCTGCGGGCAGATACGCAGTATTTT; CDR3aa: CASSLGGGTPLRADTQYF
j_gene: TRBJ2-7; d_gene: .; abundance: .; len: 15; v_gene: TRBV11-1; CDR3nt: TGTGCCAGCAGCTTAGAAGGGGATAGCTCCTACGAGCAGTACTTC; CDR3aa: CASSLEGDSSYEQYF